A selection of T cell receptor beta chains follows, all from one sample in a study of neurological immune-mediated disorders. TCRdb re-derived calls from the 5' RACE reads in MiXCR, one entry per CDR3 protein. Of 65,000 to 85,000 distinct CDR3 sequences listed, around 3% were seen once; the top ten hold 5.2%. Sample: PBMCs. The source is a woman between 50 and 59 years old with multiple sclerosis. The CDR3 runs from the conserved cysteine through the conserved F or W. Fields, in order: D gene, clone size, J gene, V gene, CDR3 protein, CDR3 DNA. A D gene is named only where the DNA matches it firmly. Clone size is shown for a subset of rows, as once, few, many or a class of expanded clone.

TRBD1 many TRBJ2-5 TRBV12-3/TRBV12-4 CASGRGTEETQYF TGTGCCAGCGGCAGAGGGACAGAAGAGACCCAGTACTTC
- many TRBJ2-3 TRBV7-9 CASSPQGSSTDTQYF TGTGCCAGCAGCCCTCAGGGATCGAGCACAGATACGCAGTATTTT
- many TRBJ2-3 TRBV7-2 CASSQNRVDTQYF TGTGCCAGCAGCCAAAATAGGGTGGATACGCAGTATTTT
- many TRBJ1-2 TRBV29-1 CSVEDLEAPFDYGYTF TGCAGCGTTGAAGATCTTGAAGCACCCTTTGACTATGGCTACACCTTC
- many TRBJ1-3 TRBV28 CASQSPGHSGNTIYF TGTGCCAGCCAGTCCCCCGGCCACTCTGGAAACACCATATATTTT
TRBD2 many TRBJ2-1 TRBV7-2 CASSGSTSVYNEQFF TGTGCCAGCAGCGGCAGTACTAGCGTCTACAATGAGCAGTTCTTC
TRBD2 many TRBJ2-3 TRBV24-1 CATSLSGDSTDTQYF TGTGCCACCAGCCTAAGCGGGGACTCCACAGATACGCAGTATTTT
TRBD1 many TRBJ2-2 TRBV12-3/TRBV12-4 CASSRPGGVGTGELFF TGTGCCAGCAGTAGACCAGGGGGCGTGGGCACCGGGGAGCTGTTTTTT
TRBD2 many TRBJ2-2 TRBV27 CASSLSTSGYTGELFF TGTGCCAGCAGTTTATCCACTAGCGGGTACACCGGGGAGCTGTTTTTT
TRBD2 many TRBJ2-1 TRBV5-1 CASSSGRLAGRGYNEQFF TGCGCCAGCAGCTCAGGGCGCCTAGCGGGTCGGGGGTACAATGAGCAGTTCTTC
TRBD1 many TRBJ2-5 TRBV12-3/TRBV12-4 CASSEQGSETQYF TGTGCCAGCAGCGAACAGGGGTCGGAGACCCAGTACTTC
TRBD1 - TRBJ1-1 TRBV2 CASSEMVGGWAEAFF TGTGCCAGCAGTGAAATGGTAGGGGGCTGGGCTGAAGCTTTCTTT
- many TRBJ2-3 TRBV9 CASSLEGRRSQYF TGTGCCAGCAGCTTAGAAGGGAGAAGATCGCAGTATTTT
- many TRBJ2-2 TRBV15 CATSPHRTHGELFF TGTGCCACCAGCCCTCACAGGACACACGGGGAGCTGTTTTTT
TRBD2 many TRBJ2-1 TRBV20-1 CSASLRTSRWGNEQFF TGCAGTGCTAGCCTACGGACTAGCCGATGGGGCAATGAGCAGTTCTTC
TRBD1 many TRBJ1-1 TRBV19 CASKNRGVTEAFF TGTGCCAGTAAAAACAGGGGGGTCACTGAAGCTTTCTTT
- many TRBJ2-7 TRBV12-3/TRBV12-4 CASSFSQGYEQYF TGTGCCAGCAGTTTTAGTCAGGGCTACGAGCAGTACTTC
TRBD1 many TRBJ1-3 TRBV4-3 CASSQGTVTGNTIYF TGCGCCAGCAGCCAGGGGACAGTAACTGGAAACACCATATATTTT
TRBD1 many TRBJ1-1 TRBV6-2/TRBV6-3 CATSMFGTGRGTEAFF TGTGCCACTTCGATGTTCGGGACAGGGCGAGGGACTGAAGCTTTCTTT
TRBD2 many TRBJ2-7 TRBV7-2 CASSLAPSGRAAEQYF TGTGCCAGCAGCTTAGCGCCTAGCGGGAGGGCCGCCGAGCAGTACTTC
TRBD1 few TRBJ2-3 TRBV12-5 CASGLFQNRDRDRKRAKTDTQYF TGTGCTAGTGGTTTGTTTCAGAACCGGGACAGGGACCGAAAGAGAGCCAAGACAGATACGCAGTATTTT
- many TRBJ1-1 TRBV29-1 CSVDAIRLDTEAFF TGCAGCGTTGACGCGATAAGGCTCGACACTGAAGCTTTCTTT
- many TRBJ2-3 TRBV20-1 CSALGGGGGSDTQYF TGCAGTGCTCTAGGGGGCGGGGGAGGATCAGATACGCAGTATTTT
- - TRBJ1-1 TRBV7-9 CASSLALGRNTEAFF TGTGCCAGCAGCTTAGCGCTGGGTCGGAACACTGAAGCTTTCTTT
TRBD1 many TRBJ1-6 TRBV5-1 CASSFGQENSPLHF TGCGCCAGCAGCTTTGGACAGGAGAATTCACCCCTCCACTTT
TRBD1 many TRBJ2-5 TRBV5-4 CASSPWTGPETQYF TGTGCCAGCAGCCCCTGGACAGGGCCAGAGACCCAGTACTTC
- medium-sized TRBJ1-6 TRBV3-1 CASSQKGDSSPLHF TGTGCCAGCAGCCAAAAGGGGGATAGTTCACCCCTCCACTTT
- many TRBJ2-7 TRBV6-5 CASSAVGPGTGNNEQYF TGTGCCAGCAGTGCCGTCGGACCCGGGACGGGTAATAACGAGCAGTACTTC
- many TRBJ2-5 TRBV20-1 CSARAPGNVGETQYF TGCAGTGCTAGAGCCCCAGGGAATGTGGGGGAGACCCAGTACTTC
TRBD1 many TRBJ2-5 TRBV6-2/TRBV6-3 CASSRLRQGEETQYF TGTGCCAGCAGTAGACTCAGACAGGGGGAAGAGACCCAGTACTTC
- - TRBJ1-1 TRBV18 CASSPLGARTEAFF TGTGCCAGCTCCCCGCTCGGGGCTAGGACTGAAGCTTTCTTT
TRBD2 many TRBJ2-1 TRBV7-3 CASSLTGGYYEQFF TGTGCCAGCAGCTTAACGGGAGGGTATTATGAGCAGTTCTTC
- many TRBJ2-5 TRBV2 CASSEVAGTQYF TGTGCCAGCAGTGAAGTGGCGGGGACCCAGTACTTC
TRBD1 many TRBJ1-2 TRBV6-5 CASSLTGAAYTF TGTGCCAGCAGTTTGACAGGGGCCGCCTACACCTTC
- many TRBJ2-1 TRBV7-9 CASSLAGSGSYNEQFF TGTGCCAGCAGCTTAGCTGGTAGCGGTTCCTACAATGAGCAGTTCTTC
- many TRBJ1-1 TRBV27 CASSRRRENTEAFF TGTGCCAGCAGTCGACGAAGAGAGAACACTGAAGCTTTCTTT
- many TRBJ1-2 TRBV6-5 CASSRDGGYTF TGTGCCAGCAGCAGGGACGGTGGCTACACCTTC
- many TRBJ1-6 TRBV20-1 CSARDFFRLGYNSPLHF TGCAGTGCTAGAGATTTTTTCCGCCTAGGCTATAATTCACCCCTCCACTTT
- many TRBJ2-7 TRBV20-1 CSAQKPGSSYEQYF TGCAGTGCACAAAAACCAGGAAGCTCCTACGAGCAGTACTTC
- many TRBJ1-1 TRBV5-1 CASRTPGQNTEAFF TGCGCCAGCAGAACTCCGGGCCAAAACACTGAAGCTTTCTTT
TRBD2 many TRBJ2-7 TRBV7-9 CASSLSSGSPEQYF TGTGCCAGCAGCTTATCTAGCGGGAGCCCTGAGCAGTACTTC
TRBD2 many TRBJ2-7 TRBV27 CASSIGTSGYEQYF TGTGCCAGCTCCATTGGGACTAGCGGCTACGAGCAGTACTTC
- many TRBJ2-5 TRBV18 CASSPQAWLTQETQYF TGTGCCAGCTCCCCCCAAGCATGGCTAACCCAAGAGACCCAGTACTTC
- many TRBJ1-6 TRBV5-1 CASSLGGHTPLHF TGCGCCAGCAGCTTGGGAGGGCATACACCCCTCCACTTT
TRBD1 many TRBJ2-3 TRBV7-2 CASSIRTGPYTDTQYF TGTGCCAGCAGCATCCGGACAGGCCCATACACAGATACGCAGTATTTT
TRBD1 many TRBJ1-1 TRBV27 CASSSPYRGHTEAFF TGTGCCAGCAGTTCACCCTACAGGGGGCACACTGAAGCTTTCTTT
TRBD1 few TRBJ1-5 TRBV6-1 CASSDDRGSTNQPQHF TGTGCCAGCAGCGATGACAGGGGATCGACTAATCAGCCCCAGCATTTT
TRBD2 many TRBJ2-7 TRBV12-3/TRBV12-4 CASSLAGSGYEQYF TGTGCCAGCAGCCTAGCGGGATCGGGCTACGAGCAGTACTTC